The present entry profiles one T cell receptor (beta chain) with its context. Its recognized antigen is unknown. Nothing much larger sits one base from this clone, and base qualities are not available. TCRbeta CDR3 regions were amplified from genomic DNA using the immunoSEQ Assay, a bias-controlled multiplex PCR. The published analysis was carried out like this. Nucleated cell counts per sample were estimated from amplification of reference gene primers within the assay. To quantify the absolute abundance of each unique TCRbeta CDR3 rearrangement, sequence reads were collapsed and filtered. For each sample, productive Simpson clonality was calculated as the square root of Simpson's diversity index across productive rearrangements. TCRdb mirrors the immuneACCESS table, restricted to in-frame sequences. Some clones are absent from its copies; in checked studies, under half trace to an unresolved V gene, and the reason for the others is unknown. V, J and clone size are those of that table, while D and trimming were read from the DNA. The table for this sample lists some 160,000 clones; more than 75% of them were counted only once. The ten largest clones take up roughly 2.4% of the sample.

V is reduced by 5 bases and J by 6 bases, leaving a spacing of 20 bases between them. CDR3 length: 16 amino acids, cysteine to phenylalanine. The sequence is cut down to CDR3 DNA, 48 bases in frame from base 1. Looking up the germline V gene yields CDR1 SGHTA and CDR2 FQGNSA. The data stem from a study of blood T cell repertoires in COVID-19 (dated by TCRdb to about 2020). Concerning the study at large: Samples covering the acute and convalescent phases of COVID-19 were provided by collaborators in the United States, Italy and Spain. Samples came from the ongoing ImmuneRACE study (first 160 participants) plus 1,254 subjects from 6 global collaborators. The repertoires were made available in a free public database intended to serve as a resource for research on the immune response to SARS-CoV-2. Where available, HLA class I and class II types were obtained from metadata supplied by the sample provider rather than from assay-based typing. Subjects who had been exposed to COVID-19, were actively infected with it, or had recovered from it provided the deeply sampled blood TCRbeta repertoires that made up the dataset. The material from the prospective study consisted of cDNA or gDNA derived from T cells, B-cell-depleted T cells, or PBMCs. Sample metadata almost always included a de-identified subject ID, COVID-19 status, age in years and sex.

One collaborating source in Seattle enrolled patients while the patients were actively infected and followed the patients over time throughout the course of disease. Each collaborating institution followed its own protocols to collect whole blood in K2EDTA tubes. For TCRbeta analysis, collaborator samples were shipped as frozen whole blood, as isolated PBMCs, or as DNA extracted from either sample type. General conclusions and limits of the study: Clinical and demographic metadata were provided uncurated, with the amount varying by source and participant.

The sequencing sample was made of peripheral blood. The receptor comes from an elderly woman with COVID-19, enrolled during active disease. The sequence links TRBV7-2 to TRBJ1-5; TRBD1 could be the D gene, as 6 bases match. The CDR3 protein is CASSQQGIGAGQPQHF. The nucleotide sequence is given as TGTGCCAGCAGCCAACAGGGAATCGGTGCCGGTCAGCCCCAGCATTTT.